The 26 T cell receptor beta chains given below trace back to one sample, sequenced in a study of blood T cell repertoires in COVID-19. Assay used: immunoSEQ multiplex PCR; TCRdb lists only in-frame clones, some missing. This table holds about 360,000 clones, 75% to 90% found once. Input material: peripheral blood. These receptors originate from a woman in her fifties or sixties with COVID-19, enrolled during active disease.

The chain carries TRBV15 and TRBJ1-2; 9 nucleotides align to TRBD1. Trimming took 4 bases from V and 4 from J; bases not matched to a gene: 4. CDR1 is LNHNV and CDR2 is YYDKDF in the germline V gene (reference sequence). The CDR3 spans 14 residues. CDR3 coding DNA: TGTGCCACCAGCAATGGGACAGGGCCCTATGGCTACACCTTC. Translating gives CATSNGTGPYGYTF.

The chain joins TRBV18 to TRBJ1-4; TRBD1 matches at 9 bases. Germline V CDR1 and CDR2: KGHSH, LQKENI. The CDR3 has 15 residues. The junction had 8 bases not matched to a gene; V was cut back by 4 bases and J by 8 bases. The CDR3 DNA reads as TGTGCCAGCTCACTACCGGGACAGGGTTTCGAAAAACTGTTTTTT. Its translation is CASSLPGQGFEKLFF.

The chain joins TRBV12-5 to TRBJ1-1; 8 bases match TRBD1. V lost 1 base and J lost 10; bases outside the gene matches: 5. This CDR3 has 13 amino acids. Germline lookup yields CDR1 LGHNT and CDR2 FRNRAP. As DNA, the CDR3 is TGTGCTAGTGGTTTGGAACAGGGGGGTGGAGCTTTCTTT. This codes for CASGLEQGGGAFF.

Note on this clone: Other nucleotide sequences from this sample produce the same CDR3. The chain is built from TRBV19 and TRBJ1-5; 10 bases are shared with TRBD1. J lost 4 bases, V lost 9 bases, and 3 bases had no gene match. CDR1 and CDR2 (germline): LNHDA, SQIVND (reference sequence). The length of the CDR3 is 13 residues. The DNA for the CDR3 is TGTGCCAGCCGGGGACAGGGGAATCAGCCCCAGCATTTT. It encodes CASRGQGNQPQHF.

The V gene is TRBV7-3, the J gene TRBJ2-3, with TRBD2 matching 13 bases. From germline, CDR1 is SGHTA and CDR2 FQGTGA. The trim removed 4 bases at V and 5 bases at J, leaving 9 bases unmatched. The CDR3 has 17 residues. The CDR3 protein is CASSSRGLAGRGDTQYF. DNA of the CDR3: TGTGCCAGCAGCTCCCGGGGACTAGCGGGGAGAGGAGATACGCAGTATTTT.

CDR3 in amino acids: CASSDPQGAVETQYF. The CDR3 DNA is TGCGCCAGCAGCGACCCACAGGGGGCGGTGGAGACCCAGTACTTC. The J gene is TRBJ2-5, the V gene TRBV5-1, with 9 positions matching TRBD1. Germline CDR1 is SGHRS and CDR2 is YFSETQ. This CDR3 contains 15 residues. The J segment lost 5 bases and the V segment lost 4 bases, leaving 9 bases of the junction unmatched.

The chain combines TRBV19 with TRBJ1-1; D gene ambiguous. V lost 10 bases and J 3 bases, leaving 15 bases between the germline ends. The CDR3 sequence is 13 residues long. Germline lookup yields CDR1 LNHDA and CDR2 SQIVND (reference sequence). CDR3 loop: CATSTRGDTEAFF. The CDR3 nucleotides are TGTGCCACCTCAACCCGGGGAGACACTGAAGCTTTCTTT. The complete variable domain, with remaining parts taken from reference TRBV19 and TRBJ1-1, reads DGGITQSPKYLFRKEGQNVTLSCEQNLNHDAMYWYRQDPGQGLRLIYYSQIVNDFQKGDIAEGYSVSREKKESFPLTVTSAQKNPTAFYLCATSTRGDTEAFFGQGTRLTVV.

The chain uses TRBV9 and TRBJ2-1; 8 bases are a match to TRBD2. The CDR3 runs 18 residues. Trimming at V came to 3 bases and at J to 0 bases, leaving 11 bases not matched to a gene. The V gene's germline CDR1 is SGDLS and CDR2 YYNGEE. CDR3 sequence reads: CASSGSILAASSYNEQFF. CDR3 coding DNA: TGTGCCAGCAGCGGATCAATACTAGCGGCAAGCTCCTACAATGAGCAGTTCTTC.

This chain connects TRBV7-7 to TRBJ2-5, with a tentative D call TRBD1 (5 bases). The V end lost 1 base, the J end lost 4 bases, and 7 bases lay between the germline ends. Germline-derived CDR1 and CDR2 are SSHAT and FNYEAQ (reference sequence). The CDR3 totals 13 residues. The CDR3 reads CASSLVGPETQYF. CDR3 DNA sequence: TGTGCCAGCAGCTTAGTGGGGCCAGAGACCCAGTACTTC.

The rearrangement links TRBV10-3 to TRBJ1-2; D uncertain. The CDR3 is 13 residues long. The V and J ends lost 2 bases and 3 bases respectively, with 7 bases between them. Germline V gene sequence: CDR1 ENHRY, CDR2 SYGVKD. CDR3 residues: CAISERADYGYTF. For the CDR3, the DNA is TGTGCCATCAGTGAGAGAGCGGACTATGGCTACACCTTC.

This chain joins TRBV6-5 and TRBJ1-3; no clear D. The length of the CDR3 is 15 residues. CDR1 is MNHEY and CDR2 is SVGAGI in the germline V gene. V lost 10 bases and J lost 1, with 17 bases in between. The CDR3 region is CATNTRYASGNTIYF. The CDR3 region has the DNA TGTGCCACCAACACCAGATACGCTTCTGGAAACACCATATATTTT.

This sequence joins TRBV6-2 or TRBV6-3 and TRBJ1-5; D is possibly TRBD1 (6 bases). The CDR3 length is 13 residues. The germline V gene encodes CDR1 MNHEY and CDR2 SVGEGT. Trimming stripped 4 bases from V and 4 bases from J, with 8 bases between. CDR3 amino acids: CASSFGQNQPQHF. CDR3 nucleotides: TGTGCCAGCAGTTTTGGACAGAATCAGCCCCAGCATTTT.

The V call is TRBV7-3, the J call TRBJ1-2, with D possibly TRBD1 on 6 matching bases. The CDR3 loop spans 14 amino acids. CDR1 and CDR2 from the germline V gene are SGHTA and FQGTGA. V shed 1 base and J shed 5 bases, with 11 bases lying between them. CDR3 protein: CASSLNREGYGYTF. The CDR3 nucleotides read TGTGCCAGCAGCTTAAACAGGGAGGGTTATGGCTACACCTTC.

The gene calls are TRBV27 and TRBJ1-1; D possibly corresponds to TRBD1 (5 bases). Looked up from germline, CDR1 is MNHEY and CDR2 is SMNVEV (reference sequence). The CDR3 spans 15 residues. The V end was cut by 5 bases, the J end by 1 base, with 14 bases between. Written as DNA, the CDR3 is TGTGCCAGCAGTCCCCCCAGGGCCCGGAACACTGAAGCTTTCTTT. It codes for CASSPPRARNTEAFF.

V usage is TRBV7-3 and J usage is TRBJ2-2; 8 bases agree with TRBD1. The CDR3 loop spans 15 amino acids. CDR1 and CDR2 from the germline V gene are SGHTA and FQGTGA. V dropped 4 bases and J dropped 2; count of bases not matched to a gene: 3. CDR3 sequence reads: CASSSGGYNTGELFF. The DNA for the CDR3 is TGTGCCAGCAGCTCAGGGGGCTACAACACCGGGGAGCTGTTTTTT.

The chain couples TRBV6-5 to TRBJ2-7; TRBD2 is a possible D gene (6 bases). The CDR3 is 15 residues long. V lost 2 bases to trimming and J lost 0 bases, with 11 bases between them. The germline V gene has CDR1 MNHEY and CDR2 SVGAGI. The CDR3 loop reads CASSYGFGSSYEQYF. CDR3 bases: TGTGCCAGCAGTTACGGATTCGGGAGCTCCTACGAGCAGTACTTC.

V usage is TRBV12-3 or TRBV12-4 and J usage is TRBJ2-7; a possible D gene is TRBD2 (5 bases). This CDR3 is built from 13 residues. V was cut by 4 bases and J by 3 bases, with 10 bases left in between. The CDR3 DNA reads as TGTGCCAGCAGTTCGCACGGGGTCTACGAGCAGTACTTC. Translated: CASSSHGVYEQYF.

CDR3 nucleotides: TGTGCCAGCACCCCGGTAGGGGGAGATGGCTACACCTTC. Translating gives CASTPVGGDGYTF. This sequence joins TRBV7-2 and TRBJ1-2; D may be TRBD1 (6 bases). Trimming took off 7 bases at V and 6 bases at J, with 15 bases between the two ends. This CDR3 comprises 13 residues. Germline lookup yields CDR1 SGHTA and CDR2 FQGNSA.

The chain uses TRBV20-1 and TRBJ2-5; TRBD2 aligns across 9 bases. The CDR3 contains 15 residues. Germline-derived CDR1 and CDR2 are DFQATT and SNEGSKA (reference sequence). V shed 3 bases, J shed 4 bases, and the junction held 9 bases outside the gene matches. The CDR3 DNA follows: TGCAGTGCTAGTGGAGCGGGGGGATTCGCAGAGACCCAGTACTTC. This codes for CSASGAGGFAETQYF.

The J gene is TRBJ1-1, the V gene TRBV18; possibly TRBD1 for D (5 bases). This CDR3 has 15 residues. Germline CDR1 reads KGHSH; CDR2 reads LQKENI. V was clipped by 9 bases and J by 4 bases, with 21 bases between them. The CDR3 loop is CASHFSGGGATEAFF. Here the CDR3 DNA reads TGTGCCAGTCACTTTTCAGGCGGTGGGGCCACTGAAGCTTTCTTT.

This clone has a single count. This chain joins TRBV19 and TRBJ2-7; 15 bases line up with TRBD2. After removal of 3 bases from V and 2 bases from J, the junction contained 5 bases not matched to a gene. The CDR3 loop spans 17 amino acids. Germline V gene sequence: CDR1 LNHDA, CDR2 SQIVND (reference sequence). As DNA, the CDR3 is TGTGCCAGTAGTATGGCCGGACTAGCGGGGGGGACCTACGAGCAGTACTTC. It is translated as CASSMAGLAGGTYEQYF.

This clone was detected only once. The CDR3 loop is CASSEAGPMNTEAFF. The CDR3 region has the DNA TGTGCCAGCAGTGAAGCGGGCCCCATGAACACTGAAGCTTTCTTT. The chain links TRBV2 to TRBJ1-1; D call uncertain. Per germline, CDR1 SNHLY and CDR2 FYNNEI. This CDR3 spans 15 amino acids. V was trimmed by 0 bases and J by 0 bases, leaving 8 bases between them.

The rearrangement uses TRBV19 and TRBJ2-2, with D unclear. The length of the CDR3 is 11 residues. V gave up 7 bases and J gave up 8 bases, with 8 bases separating them. CDR1 LNHDA and CDR2 SQIVND come from the germline V gene (reference sequence). CDR3 in amino acids: CASTRVGELFF. CDR3 DNA sequence: TGTGCCAGTACCCGGGTAGGGGAGCTGTTTTTT. The full variable domain, completed using reference TRBV19 and TRBJ2-2, is DGGITQSPKYLFRKEGQNVTLSCEQNLNHDAMYWYRQDPGQGLRLIYYSQIVNDFQKGDIAEGYSVSREKKESFPLTVTSAQKNPTAFYLCASTRVGELFFGEGSRLTVL.

This clone was detected once. CDR3 residues: CASSRGVNTEAFF. In DNA form, the CDR3 reads TGTGCCAGCAGCCGGGGGGTGAACACTGAAGCTTTCTTT. The chain uses TRBV13 and TRBJ1-1; possible D gene TRBD1, 5 bases. Trimming removed 5 bases from V and 0 bases from J, with 7 bases in between. CDR3 size: 13 residues. Germline values: CDR1 PRHDT, CDR2 FYEKMQ (reference sequence).

The V and J genes are TRBV5-1 and TRBJ1-5, with TRBD1 identical over 7 bases. After removal of 10 bases from V and 0 bases from J, the junction contained 13 bases not matched to a gene. The CDR3 length is 16 residues. The germline CDR1 and CDR2 sequences are SGHRS and YFSETQ. CDR3 region: CAYVRGGRNSNQPQHF. The CDR3 coding sequence is TGCGCCTATGTTAGAGGGGGCCGGAATAGCAATCAGCCCCAGCATTTT.

This clone was counted once. The chain is built from TRBV10-1 and TRBJ1-1; D might be TRBD1 (5 bases). There are 15 residues in the CDR3. Trimming left V 0 bases short and J 3 bases short, with 11 bases between. Germline assignment: CDR1 WNHNN and CDR2 SYGVQD (reference sequence). The CDR3 here is CASSESTAGDTEAFF. In DNA form, the CDR3 reads TGCGCCAGCAGTGAGTCGACGGCGGGGGACACTGAAGCTTTCTTT.